The T cell receptor (beta chain) under discussion was sequenced for a study of post-analysis software for immune sequencing data (dated by TCRdb to about 2015). For the study in its entirety: Relapsing-remitting, secondary progressive and progressive-relapsing multiple sclerosis were recorded as disease courses, and subtype annotation was lacking for some patients. Patient repertoires were compared against ten to twelve previously published healthy control repertoires from donors aged roughly 6 to 28 years. A subset of samples was prepared in parallel using single-end sample barcoding, then pooled and co-amplified after Illumina adapter ligation. Results and caveats for the whole study, not just this receptor: Direct clustering with F measure showed strong co-clustering of samples prepared in the same batch, prompting a batch-effect correction. Roughly 5 TRBV segments, including TRBV5-6, TRBV5-1 and TRBV20-1, were significantly more frequent in patients than controls. The control group was slightly older than the multiple sclerosis patient group. Compared with controls, multiple sclerosis patients had significantly lower normalized Chao1 diversity, a finding suggesting substantial peripheral T-cell clonal expansion.

Library construction relied on PCR. TCRdb names Illumina HiSeq 2500 as the instrument used. Unique molecular identifiers were incorporated into TCR beta cDNA libraries to reduce PCR and sequencing biases. Every 1 to 10 million input T cells yielded roughly 500,000 cDNA molecules, meaning each molecule approximated one T cell. The same protocol used for the earlier healthy control dataset was applied to prepare and sequence the patient libraries. Samples belonging to the same batch were prepared together, multiplexed and sequenced on a shared HiSeq lane. On the authors' methods: Raw barcoded reads were processed with MIGEC, and single-read molecular identifier groups were discarded before consensus assembly and CDR3 extraction. VDJtools was used for post-analysis of the clonotype tables, with diversity normalized by down-sampling every dataset to the smallest sample size. Repertoire overlap clustering matched CDR3 amino acid but not nucleotide sequences to correct batch-related cross-sample contamination. In-frame beta chains were kept once TCRdb had trimmed the public reads at Q25 with fastp and called clones with MiXCR. Every distinct CDR3 protein forms one entry, paired with its most common genes and DNA. Clone size and V and J calls follow TCRdb, not the original study. The sample profile shows about 820,000 distinct CDR3 sequences; around 53% of them were found once. Approximately 4.5% of the sample rests with the top ten.

Turning to this clonotype: Its binding antigen is unknown. The input lacks base qualities; no much larger clone sits a single base away.

V loses 2 bases at its end and J loses 5 bases; junction bases beyond the gene matches: 4. The germline V gene (reference sequence) yields DFQATT for CDR1 and SNEGSKA for CDR2. Spanning cysteine to phenylalanine, the CDR3 consists of 14 amino acids. CDR3 DNA only is kept here, 42 bases in frame from base 1. To demonstrate the VDJtools post-analysis software, TCR beta repertoires were profiled from the peripheral blood of about 14 young patients with multiple sclerosis. The multiple sclerosis patients were children and adolescents between roughly 6 and 17 years of age. The TCR originated in a girl between 10 and 17 years old with multiple sclerosis. Sequencing used blood. The sequence links TRBV20-1 to TRBJ2-4, with 9 central nucleotides matching TRBD2. CDR3 reads: CSARLAGTENIQYF. The DNA reads as follows: TGCAGTGCTAGACTAGCGGGGACCGAAAACATTCAGTACTTC.